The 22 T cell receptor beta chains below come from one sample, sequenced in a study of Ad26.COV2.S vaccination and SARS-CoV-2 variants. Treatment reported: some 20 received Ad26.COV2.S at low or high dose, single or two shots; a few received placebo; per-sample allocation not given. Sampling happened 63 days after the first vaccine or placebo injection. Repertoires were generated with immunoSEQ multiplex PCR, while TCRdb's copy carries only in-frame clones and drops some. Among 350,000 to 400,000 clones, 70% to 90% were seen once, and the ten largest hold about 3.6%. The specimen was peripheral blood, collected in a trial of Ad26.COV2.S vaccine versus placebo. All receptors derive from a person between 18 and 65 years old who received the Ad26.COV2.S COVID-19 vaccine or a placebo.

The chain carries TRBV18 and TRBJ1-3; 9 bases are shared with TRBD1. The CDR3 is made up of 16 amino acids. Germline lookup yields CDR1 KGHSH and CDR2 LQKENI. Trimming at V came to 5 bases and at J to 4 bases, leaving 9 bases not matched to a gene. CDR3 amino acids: CASSGTRTGAGNTIYF. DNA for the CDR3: TGTGCCAGCTCAGGTACCCGGACAGGGGCCGGAAACACCATATATTTT.

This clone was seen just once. The CDR3: CASSWGGGFLGNTIYF. DNA for the CDR3: TGTGCCAGCAGCTGGGGAGGGGGCTTCCTTGGAAACACCATATATTTT. This rearrangement joins TRBV5-6 to TRBJ1-3; TRBD1 agrees at 7 bases. The CDR3 has 16 residues. CDR1 is SGHDT and CDR2 is YYEEEE in the germline V gene. Unmatched junction bases numbered 9, after V lost 3 bases and J lost 3 bases. The full variable domain, its missing parts supplied by reference TRBV5-6 and TRBJ1-3, is DAGVTQSPTHLIKTRGQQVTLRCSPKSGHDTVSWYQQALGQGPQFIFQYYEEEERQRGNFPDRFSGHQFPNYSSELNVNALLLGDSALYLCASSWGGGFLGNTIYFGEGSWLTVV.

The CDR3 DNA reads TGCGCCAGCAGCCAAGATTATACGGGGGCGCCAGATACGCAGTATTTT. Protein product: CASSQDYTGAPDTQYF. The chain joins TRBV4-1 to TRBJ2-3, with D tentatively TRBD1 or TRBD2 (6 bases each). This CDR3 contains 16 residues. V gave up 0 bases and J gave up 4 bases, with 14 bases separating them. Germline CDR1 is MGHRA and CDR2 is YSYEKL.

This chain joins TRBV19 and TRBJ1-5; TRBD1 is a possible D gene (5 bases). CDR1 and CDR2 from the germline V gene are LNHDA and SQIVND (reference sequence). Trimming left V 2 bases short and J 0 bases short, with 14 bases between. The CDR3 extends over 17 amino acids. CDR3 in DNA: TGTGCCAGTAGTATATTCGTAGGGACCGTTAGCAATCAGCCCCAGCATTTT. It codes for CASSIFVGTVSNQPQHF.

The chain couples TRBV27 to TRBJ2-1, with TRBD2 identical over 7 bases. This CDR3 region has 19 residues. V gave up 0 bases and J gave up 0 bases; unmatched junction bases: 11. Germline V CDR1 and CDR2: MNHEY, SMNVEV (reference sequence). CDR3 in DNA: TGTGCCAGCAGTTTATCGGGCCAGGGAGGGGCTAGCTCCTACAATGAGCAGTTCTTC. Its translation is CASSLSGQGGASSYNEQFF.

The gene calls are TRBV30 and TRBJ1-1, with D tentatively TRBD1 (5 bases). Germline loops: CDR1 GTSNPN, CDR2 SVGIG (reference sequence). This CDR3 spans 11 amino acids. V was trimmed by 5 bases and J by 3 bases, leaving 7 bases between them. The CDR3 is CAWGADTEAFF. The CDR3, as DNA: TGTGCCTGGGGGGCCGACACTGAAGCTTTCTTT.

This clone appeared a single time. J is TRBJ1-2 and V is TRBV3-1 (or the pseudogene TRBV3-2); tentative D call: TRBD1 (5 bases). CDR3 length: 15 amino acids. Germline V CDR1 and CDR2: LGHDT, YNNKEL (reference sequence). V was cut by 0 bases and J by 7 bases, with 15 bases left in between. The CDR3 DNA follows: TGTGCCAGCAGCCAAGATCGATCAGGGCTCACTGGCTACACCTTC. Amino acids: CASSQDRSGLTGYTF.

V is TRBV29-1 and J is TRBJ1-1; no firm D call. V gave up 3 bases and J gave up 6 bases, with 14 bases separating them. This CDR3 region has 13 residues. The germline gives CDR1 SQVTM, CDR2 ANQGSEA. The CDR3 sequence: CSVEPAEKAEAFF. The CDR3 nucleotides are TGCAGCGTTGAGCCCGCGGAGAAGGCTGAAGCTTTCTTT.

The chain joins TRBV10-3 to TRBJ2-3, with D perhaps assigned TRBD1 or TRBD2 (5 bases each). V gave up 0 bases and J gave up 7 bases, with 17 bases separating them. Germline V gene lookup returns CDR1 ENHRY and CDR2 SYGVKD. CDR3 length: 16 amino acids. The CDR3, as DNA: TGTGCCATCAGTGAGTCGGGACCGTTGTTGGAGAATACGCAGTATTTT. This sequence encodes CAISESGPLLENTQYF.

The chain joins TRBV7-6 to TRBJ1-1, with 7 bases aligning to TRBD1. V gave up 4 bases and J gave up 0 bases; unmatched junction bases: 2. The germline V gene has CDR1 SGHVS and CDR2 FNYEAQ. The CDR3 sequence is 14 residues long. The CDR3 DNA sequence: TGTGCCAGCAGCTCCACAGGGGTGAACACTGAAGCTTTCTTT. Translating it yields CASSSTGVNTEAFF.

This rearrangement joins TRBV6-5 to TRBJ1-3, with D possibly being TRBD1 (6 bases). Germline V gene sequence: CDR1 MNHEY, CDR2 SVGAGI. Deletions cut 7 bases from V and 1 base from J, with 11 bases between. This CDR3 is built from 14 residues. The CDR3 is CASNVRGSGNTIYF. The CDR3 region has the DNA TGTGCCAGCAACGTTAGGGGGTCTGGAAACACCATATATTTT.

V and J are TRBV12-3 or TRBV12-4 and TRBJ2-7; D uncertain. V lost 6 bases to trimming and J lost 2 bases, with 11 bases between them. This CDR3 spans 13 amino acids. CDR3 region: CASSRTLPYEQYF. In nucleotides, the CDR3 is TGTGCCAGCAGCCGGACGCTCCCCTACGAGCAGTACTTC.

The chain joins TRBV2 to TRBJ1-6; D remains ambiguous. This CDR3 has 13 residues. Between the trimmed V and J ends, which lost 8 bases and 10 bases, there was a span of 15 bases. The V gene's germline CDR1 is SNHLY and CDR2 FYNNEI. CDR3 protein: CASGISSGSPLHF. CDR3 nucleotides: TGTGCCAGCGGGATCAGTAGCGGGTCACCCCTCCACTTT.

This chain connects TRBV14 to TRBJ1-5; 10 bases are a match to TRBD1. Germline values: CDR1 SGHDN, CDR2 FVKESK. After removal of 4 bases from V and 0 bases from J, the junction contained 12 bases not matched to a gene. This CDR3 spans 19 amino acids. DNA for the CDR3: TGTGCCAGCAGCCCGACAGGGACAGGGGATCAGAATAGCAATCAGCCCCAGCATTTT. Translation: CASSPTGTGDQNSNQPQHF.

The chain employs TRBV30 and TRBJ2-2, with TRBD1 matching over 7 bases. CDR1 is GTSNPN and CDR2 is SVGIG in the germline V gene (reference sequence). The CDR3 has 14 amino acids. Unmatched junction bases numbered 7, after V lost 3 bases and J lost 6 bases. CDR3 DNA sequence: TGTGCCTGGAGGCTTCGACAGGGTCCCGGGGAGCTGTTTTTT. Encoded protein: CAWRLRQGPGELFF.

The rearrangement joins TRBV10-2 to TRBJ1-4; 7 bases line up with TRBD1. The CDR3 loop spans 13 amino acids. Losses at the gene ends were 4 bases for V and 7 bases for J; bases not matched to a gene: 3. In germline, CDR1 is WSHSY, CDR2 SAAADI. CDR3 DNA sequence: TGCGCCAGCAGTGGACAGGGCGGTGAAAAACTGTTTTTT. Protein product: CASSGQGGEKLFF.

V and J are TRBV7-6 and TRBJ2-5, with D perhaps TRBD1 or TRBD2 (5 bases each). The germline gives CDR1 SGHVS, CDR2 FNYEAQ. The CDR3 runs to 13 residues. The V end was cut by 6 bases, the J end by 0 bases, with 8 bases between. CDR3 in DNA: TGTGCCAGCAGTGTGGGGGACCAAGAGACCCAGTACTTC. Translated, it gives CASSVGDQETQYF. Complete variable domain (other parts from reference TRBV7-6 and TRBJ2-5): GAGVSQSPRYKVTKRGQDVALRCDPISGHVSLYWYRQALGQGPEFLTYFNYEAQQDKSGLPNDRFSAERPEGSISTLTIQRTEQRDSAMYRCASSVGDQETQYFGPGTRLLVL.

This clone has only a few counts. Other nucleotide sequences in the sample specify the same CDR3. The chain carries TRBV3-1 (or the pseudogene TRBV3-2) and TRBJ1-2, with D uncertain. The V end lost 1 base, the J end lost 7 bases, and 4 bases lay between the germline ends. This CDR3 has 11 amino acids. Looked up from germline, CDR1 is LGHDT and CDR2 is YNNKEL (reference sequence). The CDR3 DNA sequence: TGTGCCAGCAGCCAAGGAAGTGGCTACACCTTC. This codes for CASSQGSGYTF.

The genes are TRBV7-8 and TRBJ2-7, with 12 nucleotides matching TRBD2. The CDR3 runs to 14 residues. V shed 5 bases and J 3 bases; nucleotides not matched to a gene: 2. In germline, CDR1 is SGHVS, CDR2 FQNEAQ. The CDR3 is CASSRTSGDYEQYF. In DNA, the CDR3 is TGTGCCAGCAGCAGGACTAGCGGGGACTACGAGCAGTACTTC.

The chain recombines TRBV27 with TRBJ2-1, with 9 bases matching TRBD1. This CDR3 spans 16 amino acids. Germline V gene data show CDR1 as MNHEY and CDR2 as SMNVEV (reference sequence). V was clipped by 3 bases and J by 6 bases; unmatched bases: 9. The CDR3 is CASSLSGTGIGNEQFF. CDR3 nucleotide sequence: TGTGCCAGCAGTTTGTCCGGGACAGGGATTGGCAATGAGCAGTTCTTC.

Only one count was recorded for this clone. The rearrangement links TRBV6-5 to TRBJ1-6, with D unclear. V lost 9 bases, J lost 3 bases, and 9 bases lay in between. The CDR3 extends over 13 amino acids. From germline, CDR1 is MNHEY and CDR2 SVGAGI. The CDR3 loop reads CASETGYNSPLHF. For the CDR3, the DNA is TGTGCCAGTGAGACCGGCTATAATTCACCCCTCCACTTT.

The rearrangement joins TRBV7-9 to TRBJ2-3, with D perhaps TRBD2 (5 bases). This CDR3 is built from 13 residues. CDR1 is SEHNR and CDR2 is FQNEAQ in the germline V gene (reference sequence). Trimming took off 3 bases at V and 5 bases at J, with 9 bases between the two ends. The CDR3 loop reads CASSLPGEDTQYF. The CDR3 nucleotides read TGTGCCAGCAGCTTGCCCGGGGAAGATACGCAGTATTTT.